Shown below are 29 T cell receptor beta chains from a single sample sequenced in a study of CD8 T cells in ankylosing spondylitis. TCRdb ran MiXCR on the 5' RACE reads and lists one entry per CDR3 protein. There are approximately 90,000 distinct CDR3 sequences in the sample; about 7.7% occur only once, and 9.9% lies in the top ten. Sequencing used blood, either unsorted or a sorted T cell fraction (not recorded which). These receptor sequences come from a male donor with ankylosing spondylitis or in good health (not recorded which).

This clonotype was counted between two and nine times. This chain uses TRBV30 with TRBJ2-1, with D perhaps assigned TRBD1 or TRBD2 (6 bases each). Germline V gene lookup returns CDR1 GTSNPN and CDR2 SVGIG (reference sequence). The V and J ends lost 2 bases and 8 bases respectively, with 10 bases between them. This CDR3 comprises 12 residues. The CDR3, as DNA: TGTGCCTGGAGTTGGGGGGCCGATGAGCAGTTCTTC. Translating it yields CAWSWGADEQFF.

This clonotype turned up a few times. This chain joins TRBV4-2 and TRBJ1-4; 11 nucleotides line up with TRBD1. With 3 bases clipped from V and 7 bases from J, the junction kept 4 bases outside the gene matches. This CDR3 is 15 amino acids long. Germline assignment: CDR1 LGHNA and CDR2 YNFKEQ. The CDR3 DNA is TGTGCCAGCAGCCAGGCCGGGACAGGGGGTGAAAAACTGTTTTTT. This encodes CASSQAGTGGEKLFF.

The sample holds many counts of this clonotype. CDR3 DNA: TGTGCCAGCAGTTCTCCGTGGGACGGTAGCTCCTACAATGAGCAGTTCTTC. Amino acids: CASSSPWDGSSYNEQFF. The rearrangement uses TRBV12-3 or TRBV12-4 and TRBJ2-1; D might be TRBD1 or TRBD2, each matching 5 bases. V dropped 4 bases and J dropped 0 bases, with 16 bases sitting between them. The CDR3 has 17 amino acids.

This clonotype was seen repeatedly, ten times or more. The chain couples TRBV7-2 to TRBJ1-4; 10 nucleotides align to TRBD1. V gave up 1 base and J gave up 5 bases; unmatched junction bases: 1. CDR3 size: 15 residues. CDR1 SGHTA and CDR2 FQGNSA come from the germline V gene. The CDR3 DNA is TGTGCCAGCAGCTTAGTGGGACAGGGGAATGAAAAACTGTTTTTT. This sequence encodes CASSLVGQGNEKLFF.

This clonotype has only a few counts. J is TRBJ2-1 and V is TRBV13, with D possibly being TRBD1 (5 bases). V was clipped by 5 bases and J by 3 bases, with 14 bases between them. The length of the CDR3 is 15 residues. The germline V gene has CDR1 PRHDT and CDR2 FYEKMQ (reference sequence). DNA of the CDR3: TGTGCCAGCAGCCTTCAGGGATTCTACTACAATGAGCAGTTCTTC. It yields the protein CASSLQGFYYNEQFF.

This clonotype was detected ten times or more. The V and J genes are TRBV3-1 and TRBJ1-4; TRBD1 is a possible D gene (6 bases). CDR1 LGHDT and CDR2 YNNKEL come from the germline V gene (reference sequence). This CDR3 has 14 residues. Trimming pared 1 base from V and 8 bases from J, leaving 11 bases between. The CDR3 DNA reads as TGTGCCAGCAGCCAAGTGACAGGTGGGGAAAAACTGTTTTTT. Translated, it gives CASSQVTGGEKLFF.

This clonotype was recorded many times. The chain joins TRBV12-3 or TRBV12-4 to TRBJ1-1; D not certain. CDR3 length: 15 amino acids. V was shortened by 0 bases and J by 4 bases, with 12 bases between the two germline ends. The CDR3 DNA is TGTGCCAGCAGTTTAGCGCGGGGAGCACTCACTGAAGCTTTCTTT. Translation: CASSLARGALTEAFF.

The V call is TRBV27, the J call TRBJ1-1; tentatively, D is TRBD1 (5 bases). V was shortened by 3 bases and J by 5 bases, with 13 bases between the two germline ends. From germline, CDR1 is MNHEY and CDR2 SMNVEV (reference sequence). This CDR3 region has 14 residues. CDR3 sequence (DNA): TGTGCCAGCAGTTTGAACCTGGGACGGACTGAAGCTTTCTTT. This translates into CASSLNLGRTEAFF.

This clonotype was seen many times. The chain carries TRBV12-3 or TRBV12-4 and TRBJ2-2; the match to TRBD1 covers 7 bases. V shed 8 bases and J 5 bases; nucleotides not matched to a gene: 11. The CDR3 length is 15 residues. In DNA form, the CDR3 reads TGTGCCAGCGAGGGGGCTGGCCCGTGGACCGGGGAGCTGTTTTTT. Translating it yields CASEGAGPWTGELFF.

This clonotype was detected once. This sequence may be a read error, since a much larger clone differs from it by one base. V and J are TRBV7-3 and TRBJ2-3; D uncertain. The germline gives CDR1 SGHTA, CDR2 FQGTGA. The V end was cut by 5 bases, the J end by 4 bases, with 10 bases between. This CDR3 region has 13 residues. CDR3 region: CASSLSAADTQYF. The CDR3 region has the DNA TGTGCCAGCAGCCTCTCGGCGGCAGATACGCAGTATTTT.

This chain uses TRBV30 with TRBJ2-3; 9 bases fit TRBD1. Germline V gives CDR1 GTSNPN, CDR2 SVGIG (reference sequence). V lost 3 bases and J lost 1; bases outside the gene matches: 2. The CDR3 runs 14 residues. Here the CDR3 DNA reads TGTGCCTGGAGAGACAGGGGGGGCACAGATACGCAGTATTTT. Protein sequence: CAWRDRGGTDTQYF.

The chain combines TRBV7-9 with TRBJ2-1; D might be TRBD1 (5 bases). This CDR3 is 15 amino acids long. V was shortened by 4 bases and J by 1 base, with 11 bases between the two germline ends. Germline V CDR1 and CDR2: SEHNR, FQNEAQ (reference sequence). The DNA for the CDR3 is TGTGCCAGCAGCTATCAGGGCCATTCCTACAATGAGCAGTTCTTC. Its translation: CASSYQGHSYNEQFF.

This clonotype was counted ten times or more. The CDR3 coding sequence is TGTGCCAGCAGCGCAGGGGAGGGCACCAAAAACATTCAGTACTTC. It specifies CASSAGEGTKNIQYF. V is TRBV7-9 and J is TRBJ2-4; D may be TRBD2 (7 bases). Trimming took off 5 bases at V and 2 bases at J, with 13 bases between the two ends. Germline V lookup: CDR1 SEHNR, CDR2 FQNEAQ (reference sequence). The CDR3 sequence is 15 residues long. Looking up the rest from reference TRBV7-9 and TRBJ2-4 gives the full variable domain: DTGVSQNPRHKITKRGQNVTFRCDPISEHNRLYWYRQTLGQGPEFLTYFQNEAQLEKSRLLSDRFSAERPKGSFSTLEIQRTEQGDSAMYLCASSAGEGTKNIQYFGAGTRLSVL.

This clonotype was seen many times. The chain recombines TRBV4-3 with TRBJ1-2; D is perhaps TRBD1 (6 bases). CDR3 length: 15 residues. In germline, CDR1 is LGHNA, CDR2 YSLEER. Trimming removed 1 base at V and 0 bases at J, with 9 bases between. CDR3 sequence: CASSQVGGPNYGYTF. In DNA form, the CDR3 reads TGCGCCAGCAGCCAAGTCGGGGGGCCTAACTATGGCTACACCTTC.

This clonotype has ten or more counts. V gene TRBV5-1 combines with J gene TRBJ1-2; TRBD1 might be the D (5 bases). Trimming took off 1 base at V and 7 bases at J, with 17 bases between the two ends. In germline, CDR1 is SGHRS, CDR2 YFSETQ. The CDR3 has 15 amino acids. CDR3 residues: CASSLSQGLNSGYTF. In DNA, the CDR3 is TGCGCCAGCAGCTTGAGTCAGGGACTGAATTCTGGCTACACCTTC. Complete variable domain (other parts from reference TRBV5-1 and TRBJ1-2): KAGVTQTPRYLIKTRGQQVTLSCSPISGHRSVSWYQQTPGQGLQFLFEYFSETQRNKGNFPGRFSGRQFSNSRSEMNVSTLELGDSALYLCASSLSQGLNSGYTFGSGTRLTVV.

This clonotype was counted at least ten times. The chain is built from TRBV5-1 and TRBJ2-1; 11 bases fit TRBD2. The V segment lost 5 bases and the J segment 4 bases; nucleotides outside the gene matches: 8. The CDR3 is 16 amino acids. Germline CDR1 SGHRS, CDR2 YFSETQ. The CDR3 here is CASSLTTSGKYNEQFF. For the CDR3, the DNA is TGCGCCAGCAGTCTCACGACTAGCGGGAAGTACAATGAGCAGTTCTTC.

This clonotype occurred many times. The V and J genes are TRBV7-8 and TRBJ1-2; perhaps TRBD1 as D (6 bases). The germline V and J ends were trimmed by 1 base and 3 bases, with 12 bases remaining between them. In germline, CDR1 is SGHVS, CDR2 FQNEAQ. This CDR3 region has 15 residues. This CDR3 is CASSLDRVRYYGYTF. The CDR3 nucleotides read TGTGCCAGCAGCTTAGACAGGGTTAGGTACTATGGCTACACCTTC.

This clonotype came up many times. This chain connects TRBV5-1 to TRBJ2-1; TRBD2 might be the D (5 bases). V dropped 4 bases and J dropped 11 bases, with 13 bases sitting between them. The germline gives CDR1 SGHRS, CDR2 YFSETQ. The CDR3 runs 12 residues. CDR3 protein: CASSIQREKQFF. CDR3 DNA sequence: TGCGCCAGCAGCATTCAGAGGGAAAAGCAGTTCTTC.

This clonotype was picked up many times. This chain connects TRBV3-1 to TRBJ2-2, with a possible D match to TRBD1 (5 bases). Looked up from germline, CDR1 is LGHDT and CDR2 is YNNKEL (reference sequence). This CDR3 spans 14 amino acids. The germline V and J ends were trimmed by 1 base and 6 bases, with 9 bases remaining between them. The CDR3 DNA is TGTGCCAGCAGCCAAGCCAGGGCGGCCGGGGAGCTGTTTTTT. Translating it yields CASSQARAAGELFF. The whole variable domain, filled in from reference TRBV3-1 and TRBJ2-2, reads DTAVSQTPKYLVTQMGNDKSIKCEQNLGHDTMYWYKQDSKKFLKIMFSYNNKELIINETVPNRFSPKSPDKAHLNLHINSLELGDSAVYFCASSQARAAGELFFGEGSRLTVL.

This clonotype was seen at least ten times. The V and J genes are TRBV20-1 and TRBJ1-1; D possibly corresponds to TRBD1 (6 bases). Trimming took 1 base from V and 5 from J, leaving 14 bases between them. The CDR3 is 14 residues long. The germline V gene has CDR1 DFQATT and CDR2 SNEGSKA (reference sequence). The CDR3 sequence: CSARGGGHKTEAFF. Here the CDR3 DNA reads TGCAGTGCTAGAGGAGGGGGGCATAAGACTGAAGCTTTCTTT.

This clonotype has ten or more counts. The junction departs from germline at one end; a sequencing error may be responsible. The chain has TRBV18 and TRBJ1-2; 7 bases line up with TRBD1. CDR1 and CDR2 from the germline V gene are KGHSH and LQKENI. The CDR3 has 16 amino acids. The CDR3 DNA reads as TGTGCCAGCTCAGCACCAACTACCGGGACAGAGTATGGCTACACCTTC. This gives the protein CASSAPTTGTEYGYTF.

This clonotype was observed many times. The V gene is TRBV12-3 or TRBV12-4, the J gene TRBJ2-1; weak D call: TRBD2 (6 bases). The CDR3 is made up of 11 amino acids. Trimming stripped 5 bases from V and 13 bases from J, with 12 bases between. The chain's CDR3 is CASSPGVRQFF. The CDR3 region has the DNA TGTGCCAGCAGTCCGGGAGTTCGACAGTTCTTC.

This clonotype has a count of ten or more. The CDR3: CASSQDSPYNEQFF. The CDR3 DNA sequence: TGTGCCAGCAGCCAAGACAGTCCTTACAATGAGCAGTTCTTC. The chain combines TRBV3-1 with TRBJ2-1; no clear D gene. This CDR3 is 14 amino acids long. Germline CDR1 reads LGHDT; CDR2 reads YNNKEL (reference sequence). The V and J ends lost 0 bases and 4 bases respectively, with 7 bases between them.

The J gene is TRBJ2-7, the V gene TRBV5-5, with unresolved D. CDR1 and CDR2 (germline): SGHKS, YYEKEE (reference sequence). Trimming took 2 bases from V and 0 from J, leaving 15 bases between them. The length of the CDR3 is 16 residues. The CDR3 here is CASSLAQSSLSYEQYF. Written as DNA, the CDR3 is TGTGCCAGCAGCTTAGCACAGAGCTCGCTCTCCTACGAGCAGTACTTC.

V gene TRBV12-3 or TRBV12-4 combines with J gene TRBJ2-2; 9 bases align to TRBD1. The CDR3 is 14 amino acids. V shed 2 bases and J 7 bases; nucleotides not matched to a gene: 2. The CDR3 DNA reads TGTGCCAGCAGTTTAAGGGACAGGGACGGGGAGCTGTTTTTT. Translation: CASSLRDRDGELFF.

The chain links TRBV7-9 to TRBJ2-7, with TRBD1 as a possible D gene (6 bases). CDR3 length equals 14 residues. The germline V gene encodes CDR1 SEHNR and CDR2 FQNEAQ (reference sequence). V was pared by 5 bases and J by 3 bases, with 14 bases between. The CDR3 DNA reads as TGTGCCAGCAGCGGAAGGGGGACCGACTACGAGCAGTACTTC. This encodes CASSGRGTDYEQYF.

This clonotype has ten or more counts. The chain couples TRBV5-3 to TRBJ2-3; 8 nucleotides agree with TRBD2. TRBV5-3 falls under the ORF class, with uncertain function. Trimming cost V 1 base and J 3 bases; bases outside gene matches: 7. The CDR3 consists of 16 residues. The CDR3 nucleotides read TGTGCCAGAAGCTTGAAAGCGGGGGAAAAGACAGATACGCAGTATTTT. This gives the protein CARSLKAGEKTDTQYF.

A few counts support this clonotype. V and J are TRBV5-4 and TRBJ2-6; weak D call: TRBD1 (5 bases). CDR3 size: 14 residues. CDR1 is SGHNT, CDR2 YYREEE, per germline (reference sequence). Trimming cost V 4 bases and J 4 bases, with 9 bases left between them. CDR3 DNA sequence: TGTGCCAGCAGCCTACAGGTCGGGGCCAACGTCCTGACTTTC. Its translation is CASSLQVGANVLTF. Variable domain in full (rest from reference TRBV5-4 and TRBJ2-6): ETGVTQSPTHLIKTRGQQVTLRCSSQSGHNTVSWYQQALGQGPQFIFQYYREEENGRGNFPPRFSGLQFPNYSSELNVNALELDDSALYLCASSLQVGANVLTFGAGSRLTVL.

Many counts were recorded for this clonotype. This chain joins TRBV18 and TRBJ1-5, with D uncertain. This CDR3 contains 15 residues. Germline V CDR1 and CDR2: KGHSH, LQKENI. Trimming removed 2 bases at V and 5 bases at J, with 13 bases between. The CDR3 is CASSPDGLPHQPQHF. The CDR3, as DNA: TGTGCCAGCTCACCAGATGGGCTTCCGCATCAGCCCCAGCATTTT.